The clone carrying this TCR beta chain came up a few times. Its antigen is not identified. This sample stems from a study of T-cell memory formation after mild COVID-19. Study information: TCR clusters were mostly donor specific. General observations from the study: Clones that got smaller from day 15 to 85 had even CD4/CD8, while clones growing later tipped toward CD4+.

TCRdb re-called the 5' RACE reads through MiXCR, storing one row per CDR3 protein. The data contain about 250,000 distinct CDR3 sequences, 16% of them singletons. The germline gives CDR1 LGHNT, CDR2 FRNRAP. The CDR3 is made up of 14 amino acids. V shed 2 bases and J shed 3 bases, with 9 bases lying between them. This receptor was obtained from a young man who had mild COVID-19 (a few samples of this study predate the infection). Cell type and time point are not known. The source material was PBMCs or a T cell subset sorted from them (not recorded which). The J gene is TRBJ2-3, the V gene TRBV12-5; no clear D gene. In DNA, the CDR3 is TGTGCTAGTGGTTTGAACCATCCTACAGATACGCAGTATTTT. It translates to CASGLNHPTDTQYF.